This T cell receptor (beta chain) came from a study of T cells in tumors and immune-related adverse events. Per germline, CDR1 MNHEY and CDR2 SMNVEV (reference sequence). The V gene lost 9 bases and the J gene lost 3 bases, with 14 bases spanning the gap. The CDR3 extends over 14 amino acids. Assay used: immunoSEQ multiplex PCR; TCRdb lists only in-frame clones, some missing. The sample carries around 700 clones, about 90% recorded once. The chain links TRBV27 to TRBJ2-2, with D tentatively TRBD1 or TRBD2 (5 bases each). This material consisted of kidney tissue, taken from a patient treated with anti-PD-1 therapy. This receptor was obtained from a female donor with metastatic renal cell carcinoma. DNA of the CDR3: TGTGCCAGTCGGGACGCTTGGGACACCGGGGAGCTGTTTTTT. Its protein is CASRDAWDTGELFF.